One sample yielded the 21 T cell receptor beta chains listed below, sequenced in a study of cytomegalovirus exposure and HLA in healthy donors. PCR employed 60 Vbeta and 13 Jbeta primers. TCRdb's copy holds only in-frame clones and misses some; the assay was immunoSEQ multiplex PCR. The profile covers more than 200,000 clones, with around three quarters appearing a single time and about 14% taken by the ten largest. Sequencing was done on a sample of PBMCs. All receptors derive from a man in his forties or fifties in good health and CMV-seronegative.

This rearrangement joins TRBV6-6 to TRBJ2-1, with TRBD1 matching over 7 bases. CDR1 and CDR2 from the germline V gene are MNHNY and SVGAGI (reference sequence). V lost 5 bases to trimming and J lost 9 bases; unmatched junction nucleotides: 1. The CDR3 loop spans 11 amino acids. The CDR3 coding sequence is TGTGCCAGCAGTCGGGACAGTGAGCAGTTCTTC. Protein product: CASSRDSEQFF.

This chain connects TRBV5-4 to TRBJ1-1; 7 positions match TRBD1. With V trimmed by 3 bases and J by 4 bases, 9 bases remained unmatched. The CDR3 spans 15 residues. Germline CDR1 is SGHNT and CDR2 is YYREEE (reference sequence). The CDR3 reads CASSSRRQGGTEAFF. Here the CDR3 DNA reads TGTGCCAGCAGCTCCAGAAGGCAGGGGGGCACTGAAGCTTTCTTT.

The chain uses TRBV9 and TRBJ2-7, with 7 positions matching TRBD1. Per germline, CDR1 SGDLS and CDR2 YYNGEE. The CDR3 totals 14 residues. Trimming removed 4 bases from V and 3 bases from J; junction bases left unmatched: 7. The CDR3 here is CASSSSDRIYEQYF. CDR3 DNA sequence: TGTGCCAGCAGCTCGTCGGACAGGATCTACGAGCAGTACTTC.

The rearrangement links TRBV25-1 to TRBJ2-6; 9 bases fit TRBD1. The V gene's germline CDR1 is MGHDK and CDR2 SYGVNS. Losses at the gene ends were 7 bases for V and 4 bases for J; bases not matched to a gene: 11. The CDR3 sequence is 17 residues long. CDR3: CASTSRTGVGGANVLTF. The CDR3 nucleotides read TGTGCCAGCACATCCCGGACAGGGGTGGGCGGGGCCAACGTCCTGACTTTC.

In this sample, this clone turned up a few times. The V and J genes are TRBV7-2 and TRBJ1-6, with TRBD1 matching 8 bases. Unmatched junction bases numbered 10, after V lost 10 bases and J lost 8 bases. CDR3 length equals 14 residues. Germline lookup yields CDR1 SGHTA and CDR2 FQGNSA. Written as DNA, the CDR3 is TGTGCCATTTCCCCAGGGACAGGAGATTCACCCCTCCACTTT. This sequence encodes CAISPGTGDSPLHF.

This clone came up a few times. The chain carries TRBV2 and TRBJ2-3; 8 nucleotides match TRBD2. The CDR3 runs to 12 residues. V was pared by 4 bases and J by 8 bases, with 2 bases of the junction left unmatched. CDR1 and CDR2 (germline): SNHLY, FYNNEI. The CDR3 loop reads CASSVRGATQYF. The CDR3 region has the DNA TGTGCCAGCAGTGTGCGGGGGGCTACGCAGTATTTT. The whole variable domain, remainder taken from reference TRBV2 and TRBJ2-3, is EPEVTQTPSHQVTQMGQEVILRCVPISNHLYFYWYRQILGQKVEFLVSFYNNEISEKSEIFDDQFSVERPDGSNFTLKIRSTKLEDSAMYFCASSVRGATQYFGPGTRLTVL.

CDR3: CSVQTGVGYEQYF. As DNA, the CDR3 is TGCAGCGTTCAGACAGGGGTGGGATACGAGCAGTACTTC. V usage is TRBV29-1 and J usage is TRBJ2-7, with TRBD1 matching over 8 bases. CDR1 is SQVTM, CDR2 ANQGSEA, per germline. The CDR3 totals 13 residues. Unmatched junction bases numbered 7, after V lost 5 bases and J lost 4 bases.

The V gene is TRBV7-2, the J gene TRBJ1-1; no clear D gene. CDR1 SGHTA and CDR2 FQGNSA come from the germline V gene. The CDR3 consists of 16 residues. The ends were cut back, 8 bases at V and 1 base at J, with 20 bases in the middle. The CDR3 nucleotides are TGTGCCAGCCCCTCCGTCCCCGGGGAGGCGAACACTGAAGCTTTCTTT. Translation: CASPSVPGEANTEAFF.

V gene TRBV6-5 combines with J gene TRBJ1-1, with D unclear. Trimming took 7 bases from V and 0 from J, leaving 9 bases between them. The CDR3 extends over 13 amino acids. Germline assignment: CDR1 MNHEY and CDR2 SVGAGI. The CDR3 DNA reads as TGTGCCAGCACTAAAGATCTGAACACTGAAGCTTTCTTT. This codes for CASTKDLNTEAFF.

This chain connects TRBV14 to TRBJ2-7; 13 bases are a match to TRBD2. The V gene's germline CDR1 is SGHDN and CDR2 FVKESK. Germline trimming cut 0 bases from V and 3 bases from J; bases unmatched to any gene: 2. This CDR3 has 16 residues. CDR3 amino acids: CASSQEGLAGVYEQYF. The DNA for the CDR3 is TGTGCCAGCAGCCAAGAAGGACTAGCGGGGGTCTACGAGCAGTACTTC.

CDR3 loop: CASSLVPRSTQETQYF. CDR3 nucleotide sequence: TGTGCCAGCAGCTTAGTCCCGAGGAGTACACAAGAGACCCAGTACTTC. The chain links TRBV7-8 to TRBJ2-5; D gene unclear. The CDR3 has 16 amino acids. Trimming removed 1 base at V and 2 bases at J, with 14 bases between. Germline loops: CDR1 SGHVS, CDR2 FQNEAQ.

The rearrangement joins TRBV18 to TRBJ2-1; 14 nucleotides agree with TRBD2. There are 16 residues in the CDR3. With 2 bases clipped from V and 8 bases from J, the junction kept 5 bases outside the gene matches. Germline CDR1 and CDR2: KGHSH and LQKENI. CDR3 protein: CASSPSGTSGRYEQFF. CDR3 sequence (DNA): TGTGCCAGCTCACCATCCGGGACTAGCGGGAGATATGAGCAGTTCTTC.

Details on this clone: The sample carries other DNA sequences with the same CDR3. The chain uses TRBV10-3 and TRBJ2-1; D is perhaps TRBD2 (6 bases). The germline V gene encodes CDR1 ENHRY and CDR2 SYGVKD. Trimming removed 2 bases from V and 0 bases from J, with 8 bases in between. The CDR3 spans 15 residues. CDR3 amino acids: CAISERGNSYNEQFF. The CDR3 coding sequence is TGTGCCATCAGTGAGCGGGGGAACTCCTACAATGAGCAGTTCTTC.

The chain has TRBV9 and TRBJ2-3; perhaps TRBD2 as D (5 bases). V gave up 0 bases and J gave up 8 bases, with 13 bases separating them. This CDR3 is built from 14 residues. Germline V gives CDR1 SGDLS, CDR2 YYNGEE. CDR3 in amino acids: CASSVVDGEGTQYF. CDR3 in DNA: TGTGCCAGCAGCGTAGTGGATGGAGAGGGTACGCAGTATTTT.

This clone has just one count. The V call is TRBV4-1, the J call TRBJ2-3; perhaps TRBD1 as D (5 bases). Germline-derived CDR1 and CDR2 are MGHRA and YSYEKL. CDR3 length: 17 residues. Trimming took 3 bases from V and 2 from J, leaving 18 bases between them. In nucleotides, the CDR3 is TGCGCCAGCAGCCATGACCCAGGGTCGATGATCACAGATACGCAGTATTTT. It is translated as CASSHDPGSMITDTQYF.

J is TRBJ2-3 and V is TRBV29-1; 7 bases map to TRBD2. V was pared by 3 bases and J by 6 bases, with 15 bases of the junction left unmatched. The CDR3 is 16 amino acids. CDR1 is SQVTM and CDR2 is ANQGSEA in the germline V gene. This CDR3 is CSVEPMGRSGGDTQYF. DNA for the CDR3: TGCAGCGTTGAGCCTATGGGACGATCGGGGGGTGATACGCAGTATTTT.

The chain has TRBV12-2 and TRBJ2-7; TRBD2 is taken as the D call from the table, unchecked against the DNA. TRBV12-2 is a pseudogene segment. The CDR3 is 14 residues long. CDR3 residues: CASRPRTSGGRQYF. The DNA for the CDR3 is TGTGCAAGTCGCCCCCGGACTAGCGGGGGTAGGCAGTACTTC.

CDR3 loop: CASSPPGQGIYGYTF. For the CDR3, the DNA is TGCGCCAGCAGCCCACCGGGACAGGGAATTTATGGCTACACCTTC. The chain couples TRBV4-1 to TRBJ1-2, with 9 bases fitting TRBD1. The CDR3 has 15 amino acids. V trimming: 4 bases; J trimming: 5 bases; junction bases outside the gene matches: 8. Looked up from germline, CDR1 is MGHRA and CDR2 is YSYEKL.

V and J are TRBV5-4 and TRBJ2-7; D possibly corresponds to TRBD1 (7 bases). The V gene's germline CDR1 is SGHNT and CDR2 YYREEE (reference sequence). With 2 bases removed from V and 5 bases from J, the gap between germline ends came to 14 bases. The CDR3 runs 14 residues. As DNA, the CDR3 is TGTGCCAGCAGCTTTGACAGGGAGGTCCACGAGCAGTACTTC. This gives the protein CASSFDREVHEQYF.

The rearrangement uses TRBV19 and TRBJ2-2; weak D call: TRBD1 (5 bases). The germline CDR1 and CDR2 sequences are LNHDA and SQIVND (reference sequence). The CDR3 has 14 residues. V dropped 4 bases and J dropped 4 bases, with 10 bases sitting between them. The CDR3 bases are TGTGCCAGTAGTAAGGCAGGGCGCACCGGGGAGCTGTTTTTT. As protein: CASSKAGRTGELFF.

The V call is TRBV28, the J call TRBJ1-2; possibly TRBD1 for D (6 bases). Trimming took 7 bases from V and 6 from J, leaving 18 bases between them. CDR3 length: 14 amino acids. Germline V gives CDR1 MDHEN, CDR2 SYDVKM. The CDR3 DNA reads TGTGCCAGCACCGAGGGGGGGCGAGTTGATGGCTACACCTTC. It codes for CASTEGGRVDGYTF.